This T cell receptor beta chain derives from a study of cytomegalovirus exposure and HLA in healthy donors. Regarding the study as a whole: Other equally common chains were less clonally expanded than HLA-associated TCR beta chains, a later analysis showed.

With regard to this clone: What it recognizes is unknown.

Primers: 60 Vbeta forward and 13 Jbeta reverse. Measured with immunoSEQ multiplex PCR; TCRdb has only the in-frame clones, and not every one. Its table lists approximately 70,000 clones. Donors likely had unrecorded immune exposures despite being nominally healthy when sampled. Germline CDR1 is SGHNT and CDR2 is YYREEE (reference sequence). The CDR3 is 12 amino acids. J gave up 13 bases and V 3 bases, and 7 bases lay outside the gene matches. The sequence derives from a female donor in good health and CMV-seropositive. This rearrangement joins TRBV5-4 to TRBJ2-1, with 7 bases that match TRBD2. The sequencing input was PBMCs. The CDR3 loop reads CASSWSGAAQFF. For the CDR3, the DNA is TGTGCCAGCAGCTGGAGCGGGGCCGCCCAGTTCTTC.